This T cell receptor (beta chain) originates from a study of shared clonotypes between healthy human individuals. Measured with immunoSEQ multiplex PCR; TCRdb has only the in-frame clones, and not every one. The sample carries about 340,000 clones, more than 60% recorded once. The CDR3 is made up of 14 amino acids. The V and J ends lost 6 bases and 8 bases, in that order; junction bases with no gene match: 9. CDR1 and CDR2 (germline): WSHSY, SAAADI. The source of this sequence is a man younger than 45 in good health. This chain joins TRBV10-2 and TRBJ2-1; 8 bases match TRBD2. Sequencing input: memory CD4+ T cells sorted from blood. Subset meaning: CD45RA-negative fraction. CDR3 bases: TGCGCCAGCAGGCAAGCGGGAGTAGTAGATGAGCAGTTCTTC. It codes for CASRQAGVVDEQFF.